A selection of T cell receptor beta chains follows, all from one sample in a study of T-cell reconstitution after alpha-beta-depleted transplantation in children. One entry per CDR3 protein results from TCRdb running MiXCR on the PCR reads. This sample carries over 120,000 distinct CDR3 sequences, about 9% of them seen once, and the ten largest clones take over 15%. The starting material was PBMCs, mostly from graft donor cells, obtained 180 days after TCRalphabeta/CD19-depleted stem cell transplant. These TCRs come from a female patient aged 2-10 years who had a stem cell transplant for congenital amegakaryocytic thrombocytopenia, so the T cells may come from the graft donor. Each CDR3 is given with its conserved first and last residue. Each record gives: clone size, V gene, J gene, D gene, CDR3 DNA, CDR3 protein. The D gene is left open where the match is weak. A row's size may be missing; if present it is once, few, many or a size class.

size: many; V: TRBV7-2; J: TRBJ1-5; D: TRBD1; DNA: TGTGCCAGCAGCCGGACAGGCCTTAGCAATCAGCCCCAGCATTTT; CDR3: CASSRTGLSNQPQHF
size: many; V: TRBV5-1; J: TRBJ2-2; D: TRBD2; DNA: TGCGCCAGCAGCCCCCGATCCAGCGGGAGGGCCAGTTCCGGGGAGCTGTTTTTT; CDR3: CASSPRSSGRASSGELFF
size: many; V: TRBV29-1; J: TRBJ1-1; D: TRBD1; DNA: TGCAGCGCCGGTTGGGGGACAGAAAACACTGAAGCTTTCTTT; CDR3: CSAGWGTENTEAFF
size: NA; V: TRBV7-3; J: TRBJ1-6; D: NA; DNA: TGTGCCAGCAGCTTAATCGTCCAGGGTAACAATTCACCCCTCCACTTT; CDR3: CASSLIVQGNNSPLHF
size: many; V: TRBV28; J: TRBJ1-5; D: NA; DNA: TGTGCCAGAATCCGGGACAAAAATCAGCCCCAGCATTTT; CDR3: CARIRDKNQPQHF
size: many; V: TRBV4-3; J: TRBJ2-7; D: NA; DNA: TGCGCCAGCAGCCAATCGAGAGTTGGGTCGGCCTACGAGCAGTACTTC; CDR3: CASSQSRVGSAYEQYF
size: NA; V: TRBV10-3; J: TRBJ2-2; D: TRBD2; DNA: TGTGCCACGGGGACTAGCGGGAGGGATACCGGGGAGCTGTTTTTT; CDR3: CATGTSGRDTGELFF
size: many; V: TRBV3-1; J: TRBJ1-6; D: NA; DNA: TGTGCCAGCAGCCGTGCCACCAATTCACCCCTCCACTTT; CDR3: CASSRATNSPLHF
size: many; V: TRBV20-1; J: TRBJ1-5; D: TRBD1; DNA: TGCAGTGCTAGAGCCCCGACAGGGAATCAGCCCCAGCATTTT; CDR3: CSARAPTGNQPQHF
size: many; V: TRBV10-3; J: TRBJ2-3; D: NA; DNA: TGTGCCGCCACACCCCGAACTTCATCCACAGATACGCAGTATTTT; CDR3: CAATPRTSSTDTQYF
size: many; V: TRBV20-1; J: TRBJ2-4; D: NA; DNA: TGCAGTGCTAGGGGCCCGGGCACCAAAAACATTCAGTACTTC; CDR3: CSARGPGTKNIQYF
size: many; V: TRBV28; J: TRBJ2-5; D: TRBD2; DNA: TGTGCCAGCAGTTTGCGACTAGCGGGAGGGCGTCGAGAGACCCAGTACTTC; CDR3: CASSLRLAGGRRETQYF
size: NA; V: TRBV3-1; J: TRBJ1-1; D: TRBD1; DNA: TGTGCCAGCAGCCCCGGACAGGGGGCTACGAACACTGAAGCTTTCTTT; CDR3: CASSPGQGATNTEAFF
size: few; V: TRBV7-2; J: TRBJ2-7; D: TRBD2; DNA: TGTGCCAGCAGCCCAGCTGGCGGGAGGGATGACGAGCAGTACTTC; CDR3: CASSPAGGRDDEQYF
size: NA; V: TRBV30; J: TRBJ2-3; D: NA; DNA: TGTGCCTGGGACGACAGGCACCGCACAGATACGCAGTATTTT; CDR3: CAWDDRHRTDTQYF
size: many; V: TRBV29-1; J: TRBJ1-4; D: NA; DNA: TGCAGCGTTAGTAGAGGGGTGAATGAAAAACTGTTTTTT; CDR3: CSVSRGVNEKLFF
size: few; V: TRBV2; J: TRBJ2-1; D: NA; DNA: TGTGCCAGCAGTAAAGCTTACAATGAGCAGTTCTTC; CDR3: CASSKAYNEQFF
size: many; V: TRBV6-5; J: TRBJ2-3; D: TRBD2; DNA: TGTGCCAGCAGTTACGAGGGGCGGGAGTCCCCCCGGGGCACAGATACGCAGTATTTT; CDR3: CASSYEGRESPRGTDTQYF
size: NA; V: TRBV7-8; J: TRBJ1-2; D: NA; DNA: TGTGCCAGCAGCTCCCATCCCCAAGCCTGGCGGAAGGATGGCTACACCTTC; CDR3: CASSSHPQAWRKDGYTF
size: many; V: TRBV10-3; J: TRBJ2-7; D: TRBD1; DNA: TGTGCCATCAGTTTTGGTGACAGGGGTTACGAGCAGTACTTC; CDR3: CAISFGDRGYEQYF
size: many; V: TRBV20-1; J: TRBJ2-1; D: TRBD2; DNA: TGCAGTCTAACCCCGGGGGGGCTATACAATGAGCAGTTCTTC; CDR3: CSLTPGGLYNEQFF
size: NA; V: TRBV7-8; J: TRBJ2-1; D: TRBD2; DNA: TGTGCCAGCAGCTTTACGACTAGCGGGAGTGATGAGCAGTTCTTC; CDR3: CASSFTTSGSDEQFF
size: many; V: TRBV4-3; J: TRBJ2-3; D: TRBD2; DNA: TGCGCCAGCAGCCAAGAGGCTAGCGGGAGTTTTCTAGCCACAGATACGCAGTATTTT; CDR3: CASSQEASGSFLATDTQYF
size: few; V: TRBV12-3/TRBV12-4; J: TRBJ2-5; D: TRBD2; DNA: TGTGCCAGCAGTTTAGCTCTAGCGGGGACTCGAGAGACCCAGTACTTC; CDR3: CASSLALAGTRETQYF
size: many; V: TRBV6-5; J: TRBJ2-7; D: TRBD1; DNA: TGTGCCAGCAGTTACATAGGACAGGCTTACGAGCAGTACTTC; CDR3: CASSYIGQAYEQYF
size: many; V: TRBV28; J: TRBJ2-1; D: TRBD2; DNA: TGTGCCAGCAGGCCAGCGGGGAGCTCCTACAATGAGCAGTTCTTC; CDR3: CASRPAGSSYNEQFF
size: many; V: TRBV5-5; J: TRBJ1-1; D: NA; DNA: TGTGCCAGCAGCTTCGACACGTCCTTAGACACTGAAGCTTTCTTT; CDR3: CASSFDTSLDTEAFF
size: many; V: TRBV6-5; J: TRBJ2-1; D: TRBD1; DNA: TGTGCCAGCAGTTACTCTTGGACAGGGGGAATAGTTGACAATGAGCAGTTCTTC; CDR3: CASSYSWTGGIVDNEQFF
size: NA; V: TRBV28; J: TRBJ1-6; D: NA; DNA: TGTGCCAGCAGCCTCGTTTACTGGGGCTCCTATAATTCACCCCTCCACTTT; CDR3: CASSLVYWGSYNSPLHF
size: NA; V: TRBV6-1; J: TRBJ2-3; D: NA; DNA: TGTGCCAGCAGTGAACTGACACGGAGCACAGATACGCAGTATTTT; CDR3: CASSELTRSTDTQYF
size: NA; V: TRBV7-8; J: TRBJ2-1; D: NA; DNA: TGTGCCAGCAGCTTACTCGGATCGGAACTTGTTTTCAATGAGCAGTTCTTC; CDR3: CASSLLGSELVFNEQFF
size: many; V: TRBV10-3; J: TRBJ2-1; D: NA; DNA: TGTGCCATCAGTGGCGGCTACAATGAGCAGTTCTTC; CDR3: CAISGGYNEQFF
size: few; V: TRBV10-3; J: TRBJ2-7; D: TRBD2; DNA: TGTGCCATCAGTGAAGGACTAGCGGACGAGCAGTACTTC; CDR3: CAISEGLADEQYF
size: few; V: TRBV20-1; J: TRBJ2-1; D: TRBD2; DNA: TGCAGTGGTAAATGGACTAGCGGGGGGGGCTACAATGAGCAGTTCTTC; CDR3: CSGKWTSGGGYNEQFF
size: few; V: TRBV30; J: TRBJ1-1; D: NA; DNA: TGTGCCTGGAGTGTTGGTGATGAAGCTTTCTTT; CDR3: CAWSVGDEAFF
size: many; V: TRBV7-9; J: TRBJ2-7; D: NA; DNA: TGTGCCAGCAGAGGTGCAGGAGCCTACGAGCAGTACTTC; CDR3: CASRGAGAYEQYF
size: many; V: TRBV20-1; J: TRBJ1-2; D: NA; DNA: TGCAGTGCTAGAGATAGGTTGGGGCGATTTAACTATGGCTACACCTTC; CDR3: CSARDRLGRFNYGYTF
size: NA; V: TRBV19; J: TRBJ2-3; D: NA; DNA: TGTGCCAGTACGGGAGCCGGCACAGATACGCAGTATTTT; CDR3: CASTGAGTDTQYF
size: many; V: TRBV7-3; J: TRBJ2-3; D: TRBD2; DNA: TGTGCCAGCAGCTCCCAAGCGGGGCCTAGGGATACGCAGTATTTT; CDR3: CASSSQAGPRDTQYF
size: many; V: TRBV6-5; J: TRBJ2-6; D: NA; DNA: TGTGCCAGCAGTTTCGCAGGGTCCGGGGCCAACGTCCTGACTTTC; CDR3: CASSFAGSGANVLTF
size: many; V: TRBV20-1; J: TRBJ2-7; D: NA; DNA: TGCAGTGCTAGAGGACAGACACCGACCTACGAGCAGTACTTC; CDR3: CSARGQTPTYEQYF
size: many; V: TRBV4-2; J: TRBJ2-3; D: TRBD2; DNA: TGTGCCAGCAGCCCAGGGACTAGCGGGGTTCGGGGAGATACGCAGTATTTT; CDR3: CASSPGTSGVRGDTQYF
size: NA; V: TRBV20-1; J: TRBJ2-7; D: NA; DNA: TGCAGTGCTGGACGGGGAGCCTACGAGCAGTACTTC; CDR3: CSAGRGAYEQYF
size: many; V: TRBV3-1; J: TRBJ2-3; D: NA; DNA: TGTGCCAGCAGCCTATTAGAGGATACGCAGTATTTT; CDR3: CASSLLEDTQYF
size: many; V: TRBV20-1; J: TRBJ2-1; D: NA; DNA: TGCAGTGCGGCAGGGAGGAATGAGCAGTTCTTC; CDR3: CSAAGRNEQFF
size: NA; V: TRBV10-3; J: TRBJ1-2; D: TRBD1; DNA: TGTGCCATCAGTGAGTCCGGCCAGGGACAGGGGAATGGAAATGGCTACACCTTC; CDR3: CAISESGQGQGNGNGYTF
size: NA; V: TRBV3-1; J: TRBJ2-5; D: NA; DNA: TGTGCCAGCAGCCTAGCCGCTGCCCAAGAGACCCAGTACTTC; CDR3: CASSLAAAQETQYF
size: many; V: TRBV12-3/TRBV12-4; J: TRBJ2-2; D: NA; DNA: TGTGCCAGCAGTTTTAATGCAGCCGGGGAGCTGTTTTTT; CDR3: CASSFNAAGELFF
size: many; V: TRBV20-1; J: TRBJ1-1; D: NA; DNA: TGCAGTGCTGCCCGGGGGGGCACTGAAGCTTTCTTT; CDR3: CSAARGGTEAFF
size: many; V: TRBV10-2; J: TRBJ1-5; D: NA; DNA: TGCGCCAGCAGTGAGTTTGGGTTAGGCAATCAGCCCCAGCATTTT; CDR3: CASSEFGLGNQPQHF
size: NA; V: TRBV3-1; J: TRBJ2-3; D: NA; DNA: TGTGCCAGCAGCCCGGACTTCACAGATACGCAGTATTTT; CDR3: CASSPDFTDTQYF
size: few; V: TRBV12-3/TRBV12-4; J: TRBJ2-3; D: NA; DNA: TGTGCCAGCAGTCGACGGGGAGGGGGCGTAGGGTCAGATACGCAGTATTTT; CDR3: CASSRRGGGVGSDTQYF